This TCR beta chain was identified in a study of neurological immune-mediated disorders. Study details: Multiple sclerosis patients numbered roughly 34, of whom approximately 31 were relapsing-remitting and 3 secondary progressive. Study outcomes and limitations: Expansion of TCR clones was greatest in HTLV-1-associated myelopathy and smallest in multiple sclerosis, where it fell below that of healthy controls.

Every sequencing run drew on 15-18 subjects and yielded over 200 million TCR-beta sequences. TCRdb itself ran the 5' RACE reads through MiXCR, one entry per CDR3 protein. The sample records some 10,000 distinct CDR3 sequences, 22% being singletons. The sorted libraries were prepared using 800,000 to 1,000,000 CD4+ or CD8+ T cells that had themselves been sorted. A word on this clonotype: Its antigen is undetermined.

V shed 5 bases and J shed 1 base, with 15 bases lying between them. CDR1 is SEHNR, CDR2 FQNEAQ, per germline (reference sequence). The CDR3 runs to 16 residues. The source of this sequence is a middle-aged woman with multiple sclerosis. The V call is TRBV7-9, the J call TRBJ1-5; D may be TRBD1 (5 bases). Sequences were obtained from CD8+ T cells from blood. The CDR3 DNA is TGTGCCAGCAGCCCAGGGACCCCGGGAAGCAATCAGCCCCAGCATTTT. This encodes CASSPGTPGSNQPQHF.